A single sample gave rise to the 21 T cell receptor beta chains below, sequenced in a study of T cell responses to AZD1222 COVID-19 vaccine. Data came from immunoSEQ multiplex PCR; TCRdb stores just in-frame clones and leaves some out. Here the sample spans roughly 93,000 clones, approximately 89% being singletons. Sequenced here: peripheral blood, sampled 28 days after the second AZD1222 dose. The source is an adult who received the AZD1222 COVID-19 vaccine.

CDR3 in amino acids: CASSLYGAGKTSGANVLTF. The CDR3, as DNA: TGTGCCAGCAGCTTATACGGGGCAGGAAAGACCTCTGGGGCCAACGTCCTGACTTTC. The chain carries TRBV7-6 and TRBJ2-6; tentatively, D is TRBD1 or TRBD2 (5 bases each). Looked up from germline, CDR1 is SGHVS and CDR2 is FNYEAQ. V was shortened by 2 bases and J by 0 bases, with 17 bases between the two germline ends. CDR3 length: 19 residues.

This sequence joins TRBV29-1 and TRBJ1-2; D is unresolved. Germline V gene data show CDR1 as SQVTM and CDR2 as ANQGSEA. The CDR3 is made up of 14 amino acids. With 2 bases removed from V and 2 bases from J, the gap between germline ends came to 12 bases. CDR3 sequence (DNA): TGCAGCGTTGAACTTATGGAGGAGAACTATGGCTACACCTTC. As protein: CSVELMEENYGYTF.

The chain uses TRBV6-5 and TRBJ1-2, with D hard to call. V was cut by 0 bases and J by 4 bases, with 12 bases left in between. Germline CDR1 reads MNHEY; CDR2 reads SVGAGI. The CDR3 contains 15 residues. This chain's CDR3 is CASSYSYVSSYGYTF. In DNA, the CDR3 is TGTGCCAGCAGTTACTCGTATGTCTCGTCCTATGGCTACACCTTC.

The chain joins TRBV29-1 to TRBJ1-1; unclear D gene. CDR1 is SQVTM, CDR2 ANQGSEA, per germline. The CDR3 has 12 amino acids. The ends were cut back, 0 bases at V and 3 bases at J, with 5 bases in the middle. In nucleotides, the CDR3 is TGCAGCGTTGAAGAGTTCGACACTGAAGCTTTCTTT. Translating gives CSVEEFDTEAFF.

This sequence joins TRBV15 and TRBJ1-1; D may be TRBD1 (5 bases). The CDR3 runs 15 residues. Germline CDR1 LNHNV, CDR2 YYDKDF (reference sequence). Trimming removed 1 base from V and 3 bases from J, with 12 bases in between. The CDR3 sequence is CATSRAPRDYTEAFF. Here the CDR3 DNA reads TGTGCCACCAGCAGAGCCCCCAGGGATTACACTGAAGCTTTCTTT.

The chain joins TRBV29-1 to TRBJ2-4; D gene unclear. CDR3 length: 10 amino acids. The V end was cut by 7 bases, the J end by 5 bases, with 6 bases between. CDR1 and CDR2 from the germline V gene are SQVTM and ANQGSEA. CDR3 DNA: TGCAGCGCGGCGGAAAACATTCAGTACTTC. Its translation: CSAAENIQYF.

In its sample, this clone was seen a few times. This sequence joins TRBV2 and TRBJ1-1; 8 nucleotides line up with TRBD1. The CDR3 consists of 15 residues. In germline, CDR1 is SNHLY, CDR2 FYNNEI. Trimming at V came to 10 bases and at J to 2 bases, leaving 12 bases not matched to a gene. CDR3 in DNA: TGTGCCACCGCCTCCGTGGGACAGGCAAACACTGAAGCTTTCTTT. It codes for CATASVGQANTEAFF.

The chain recombines TRBV3-1 (or the pseudogene TRBV3-2) with TRBJ1-2; weak D call: TRBD1 (6 bases). V was shortened by 5 bases and J by 6 bases, with 13 bases between the two germline ends. Germline V gene lookup returns CDR1 LGHDT and CDR2 YNNKEL (reference sequence). This CDR3 contains 13 residues. CDR3 loop: CASSWGPGDGYTF. DNA of the CDR3: TGTGCCAGCAGCTGGGGCCCAGGGGATGGCTACACCTTC.

V gene TRBV10-2 combines with J gene TRBJ2-7; 7 bases are shared with TRBD1. V trimming: 6 bases; J trimming: 2 bases; junction bases outside the gene matches: 4. The CDR3 extends over 13 amino acids. Germline CDR1 reads WSHSY; CDR2 reads SAAADI. As DNA, the CDR3 is TGCGCCAGCAGAGAAGACAGGGCCTACGAGCAGTACTTC. It yields the protein CASREDRAYEQYF.

CDR3 loop: CASSLTAQGAGDTQYF. Here the CDR3 DNA reads TGTGCCAGCAGCTTAACGGCGCAGGGGGCGGGAGATACGCAGTATTTT. The chain links TRBV7-3 to TRBJ2-3, with 8 nucleotides matching TRBD1. This CDR3 contains 16 residues. V dropped 0 bases and J dropped 5; count of bases not matched to a gene: 7. Germline-derived CDR1 and CDR2 are SGHTA and FQGTGA. The whole variable domain, filled in from reference TRBV7-3 and TRBJ2-3, reads GAGVSQTPSNKVTEKGKYVELRCDPISGHTALYWYRQSLGQGPEFLIYFQGTGAADDSGLPNDRFFAVRPEGSVSTLKIQRTERGDSAVYLCASSLTAQGAGDTQYFGPGTRLTVL.

This chain joins TRBV5-4 and TRBJ2-1; 11 positions agree with TRBD1. The trim removed 0 bases at V and 9 bases at J, leaving 8 bases unmatched. CDR3 size: 16 residues. Germline V gene sequence: CDR1 SGHNT, CDR2 YYREEE (reference sequence). The CDR3 sequence: CASSLGGGQGAIEQFF. The CDR3 DNA reads TGTGCCAGCAGCTTGGGGGGTGGACAGGGGGCTATTGAGCAGTTCTTC.

The gene calls are TRBV14 and TRBJ2-7; 7 nucleotides line up with TRBD1. J lost 3 bases, V lost 5 bases, and 19 bases had no gene match. Germline V gene lookup returns CDR1 SGHDN and CDR2 FVKESK. The CDR3 runs to 18 residues. CDR3 in DNA: TGTGCCAGCAGCGAAACAGGGGTGACAGGGAGCAGCAGCTACGAGCAGTACTTC. The encoded protein is CASSETGVTGSSSYEQYF. The variable domain in full, completed from reference TRBV14 and TRBJ2-7, reads EAGVTQFPSHSVIEKGQTVTLRCDPISGHDNLYWYRRVMGKEIKFLLHFVKESKQDESGMPNNRFLAERTGGTYSTLKVQPAELEDSGVYFCASSETGVTGSSSYEQYFGPGTRLTVT.

The CDR3 is CASSLVRADEQFF. In DNA, the CDR3 is TGTGCCAGCAGCTTAGTCAGGGCGGATGAGCAGTTCTTC. The rearrangement uses TRBV7-6 and TRBJ2-1; a possible D gene is TRBD1 (5 bases). V was trimmed by 1 base and J by 8 bases, leaving 9 bases between them. The CDR3 sequence is 13 residues long. Germline V gene lookup returns CDR1 SGHVS and CDR2 FNYEAQ.

This rearrangement joins TRBV18 to TRBJ2-2; a possible D gene is TRBD1 (5 bases). Germline loops: CDR1 KGHSH, CDR2 LQKENI. The CDR3 extends over 17 amino acids. Trimming left V 3 bases short and J 3 bases short, with 17 bases between. The CDR3, as DNA: TGTGCCAGCTCACCCAGGGTACAGGATTCGGACACCGGGGAGCTGTTTTTT. Translating gives CASSPRVQDSDTGELFF.

The chain recombines TRBV6-2 or TRBV6-3 with TRBJ2-2; TRBD2 aligns across 10 bases. Germline CDR1 is MNHEY and CDR2 is SVGEGT. This CDR3 comprises 15 residues. Trimming took 4 bases from V and 1 from J; bases not matched to a gene: 0. The CDR3 sequence: CASSLAGGNTGELFF. The CDR3 DNA reads TGTGCCAGCAGTTTAGCGGGGGGGAACACCGGGGAGCTGTTTTTT.

The gene calls are TRBV11-2 and TRBJ2-2, with D maybe TRBD2 (5 bases). Trimming removed 7 bases from V and 1 base from J, with 19 bases in between. The germline V gene has CDR1 SGHAT and CDR2 FQNNGV. CDR3 size: 17 residues. The CDR3 coding sequence is TGTGCCAGCACCCGGGGATCAGGTCCTTTGAACACCGGGGAGCTGTTTTTT. The encoded protein is CASTRGSGPLNTGELFF.

The J gene is TRBJ1-4, the V gene TRBV7-6, with D hard to call. Per germline, CDR1 SGHVS and CDR2 FNYEAQ. The CDR3 is made up of 15 amino acids. The V and J ends lost 2 bases and 4 bases respectively, with 11 bases between them. The CDR3 region has the DNA TGTGCCAGCAGCTTATACGGGCAACGTAATGAAAAACTGTTTTTT. Amino acid sequence: CASSLYGQRNEKLFF.

V is TRBV5-4 and J is TRBJ1-6; D ambiguous. Trimming pared 4 bases from V and 9 bases from J, leaving 20 bases between. CDR3 length: 16 amino acids. CDR1 and CDR2 from the germline V gene are SGHNT and YYREEE (reference sequence). The CDR3 DNA reads as TGTGCCAGCAGCCATGGGTTGGGTAGCGATTTTTCACCCCTCCACTTT. It specifies CASSHGLGSDFSPLHF. Full variable domain (missing parts from reference TRBV5-4 and TRBJ1-6): ETGVTQSPTHLIKTRGQQVTLRCSSQSGHNTVSWYQQALGQGPQFIFQYYREEENGRGNFPPRFSGLQFPNYSSELNVNALELDDSALYLCASSHGLGSDFSPLHFGNGTRLTVT.

This chain connects TRBV7-9 to TRBJ1-1, with D possibly being TRBD1 (6 bases). With 5 bases removed from V and 6 bases from J, the gap between germline ends came to 13 bases. Germline CDR1 and CDR2: SEHNR and FQNEAQ (reference sequence). The CDR3 is 13 amino acids. The CDR3 is CASSPRRGPEAFF. CDR3 coding DNA: TGTGCCAGCAGCCCCCGCAGGGGCCCTGAAGCTTTCTTT.

The chain joins TRBV3-1 (or the pseudogene TRBV3-2) to TRBJ2-1, with D possibly TRBD1 on 6 matching bases. V was clipped by 3 bases and J by 7 bases, with 7 bases between them. The CDR3 totals 12 residues. Per the germline V gene, CDR1 is LGHDT and CDR2 is YNNKEL (reference sequence). This chain's CDR3 is CASSHRGNEQFF. CDR3 bases: TGTGCCAGCAGCCACAGGGGTAATGAGCAGTTCTTC.

For the CDR3, the DNA is TGTGCCAGCAGCTCCGGGACAGGGGCCTACGAGCAGTACTTC. Translating gives CASSSGTGAYEQYF. This chain uses TRBV7-2 with TRBJ2-7; 10 bases are shared with TRBD1. This CDR3 is built from 14 residues. Germline trimming cut 4 bases from V and 2 bases from J; bases unmatched to any gene: 2. Germline V gene lookup returns CDR1 SGHTA and CDR2 FQGNSA.